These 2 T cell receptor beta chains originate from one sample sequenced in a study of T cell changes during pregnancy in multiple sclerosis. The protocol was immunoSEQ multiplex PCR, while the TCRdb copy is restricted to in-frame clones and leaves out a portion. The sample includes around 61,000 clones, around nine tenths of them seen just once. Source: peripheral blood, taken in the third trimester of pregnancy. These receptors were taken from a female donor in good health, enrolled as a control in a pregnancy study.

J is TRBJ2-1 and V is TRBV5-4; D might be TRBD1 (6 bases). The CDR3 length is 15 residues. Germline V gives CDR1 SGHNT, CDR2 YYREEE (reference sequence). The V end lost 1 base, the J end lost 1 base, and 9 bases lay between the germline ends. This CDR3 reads CASSLTRGSYNEQFF. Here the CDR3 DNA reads TGTGCCAGCAGCTTGACTAGGGGGTCCTACAATGAGCAGTTCTTC.

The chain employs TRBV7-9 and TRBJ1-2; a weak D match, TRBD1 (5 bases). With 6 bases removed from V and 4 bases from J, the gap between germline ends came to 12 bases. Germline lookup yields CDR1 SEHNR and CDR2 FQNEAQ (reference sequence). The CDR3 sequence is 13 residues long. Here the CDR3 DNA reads TGTGCCAGCAGGCGTGGGGGGGGCTATGGCTACACCTTC. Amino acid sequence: CASRRGGGYGYTF.